Presented here are 10 T cell receptor beta chains from one specimen sequenced in a study of cytomegalovirus exposure and HLA in healthy donors. Sequencing used immunoSEQ multiplex PCR; TCRdb keeps in-frame clones, though not all of them. The table shows over 85,000 clones, with 85% to 95% occurring only once. Material for sequencing was PBMCs. These receptors were taken from a woman aged 30 to 39 in good health and CMV-seropositive.

The V and J genes are TRBV29-1 and TRBJ2-7; 7 positions match TRBD2. V trimming: 4 bases; J trimming: 2 bases; junction bases outside the gene matches: 5. There are 13 residues in the CDR3. Germline lookup yields CDR1 SQVTM and CDR2 ANQGSEA. CDR3 residues: CSVGWGGTYEQYF. The CDR3 coding sequence is TGCAGCGTTGGGTGGGGGGGGACCTACGAGCAGTACTTC.

The V gene is TRBV28, the J gene TRBJ2-7; D might be TRBD2 (6 bases). The CDR3 is made up of 12 amino acids. V shed 6 bases and J shed 6 bases, with 12 bases lying between them. In germline, CDR1 is MDHEN, CDR2 SYDVKM. DNA for the CDR3: TGTGCCAGCAGCTTCGGAGGGAGCGAGCAGTACTTC. It encodes CASSFGGSEQYF.

V and J are TRBV4-2 and TRBJ2-2; 8 bases fit TRBD1. The CDR3 extends over 15 amino acids. CDR1 is LGHNA and CDR2 is YNFKEQ in the germline V gene. Trimming took 3 bases from V and 4 from J; bases not matched to a gene: 4. The CDR3 protein is CASSQGTGTTGELFF. DNA of the CDR3: TGTGCCAGCAGCCAGGGGACAGGAACCACCGGGGAGCTGTTTTTT.

The chain couples TRBV27 to TRBJ1-1; TRBD1 matches 9 bases. CDR1 and CDR2 (germline): MNHEY, SMNVEV (reference sequence). The CDR3 is 15 residues long. J was trimmed by 4 bases and V by 5 bases; bases with no gene match: 8. CDR3 loop: CASSTTGQGLTEAFF. CDR3 in DNA: TGTGCCAGCAGTACCACGGGACAGGGACTCACTGAAGCTTTCTTT.

The rearrangement links TRBV7-6 to TRBJ2-5; 13 bases map to TRBD2. The CDR3 consists of 15 residues. With 6 bases clipped from V and 4 bases from J, the junction kept 5 bases outside the gene matches. Germline V gene sequence: CDR1 SGHVS, CDR2 FNYEAQ. CDR3 amino acids: CASRELAGGPETQYF. In nucleotides, the CDR3 is TGTGCCAGCAGGGAACTAGCGGGAGGGCCAGAGACCCAGTACTTC.

The chain couples TRBV19 to TRBJ2-7; maybe TRBD1 (6 bases). The CDR3 has 14 amino acids. Germline values: CDR1 LNHDA, CDR2 SQIVND (reference sequence). Trimming took off 5 bases at V and 5 bases at J, with 16 bases between the two ends. The CDR3 is CASSGNRAADEQYF. As DNA, the CDR3 is TGTGCCAGTAGTGGGAACAGGGCGGCTGACGAGCAGTACTTC.

The CDR3 region is CASSQDPGPNEQFF. DNA for the CDR3: TGTGCCAGCAGCCAAGACCCAGGCCCCAATGAGCAGTTCTTC. The chain is built from TRBV4-2 and TRBJ2-1; D unresolved. The CDR3 runs to 14 residues. V lost 0 bases to trimming and J lost 6 bases, with 9 bases between them. The germline V gene encodes CDR1 LGHNA and CDR2 YNFKEQ.

V usage is TRBV4-3 and J usage is TRBJ2-1; perhaps TRBD2 as D (5 bases). Germline V CDR1 and CDR2: LGHNA, YSLEER. The CDR3 is made up of 15 amino acids. Trimming pared 3 bases from V and 6 bases from J, leaving 15 bases between. CDR3 in DNA: TGCGCCAGCAGCCACCGCGAACTAGTTTCCAATGAGCAGTTCTTC. Protein: CASSHRELVSNEQFF.

The chain uses TRBV15 and TRBJ2-7, with 10 positions matching TRBD1. Germline values: CDR1 LNHNV, CDR2 YYDKDF (reference sequence). The CDR3 length is 14 residues. Trimming removed 4 bases from V and 2 bases from J; junction bases left unmatched: 2. The CDR3: CATSTDRGTYEQYF. In DNA form, the CDR3 reads TGTGCCACCAGCACGGACAGGGGGACCTACGAGCAGTACTTC.

In nucleotides, the CDR3 is TGTGCCAGCAGTTACTCGGGGGGAACTGGAAACACCATATATTTT. Amino acid sequence: CASSYSGGTGNTIYF. V usage is TRBV6-5 and J usage is TRBJ1-3; perhaps TRBD1 as D (5 bases). V lost 0 bases, J lost 2 bases, and 8 bases lay in between. The CDR3 extends over 15 amino acids. CDR1 is MNHEY, CDR2 SVGAGI, per germline.